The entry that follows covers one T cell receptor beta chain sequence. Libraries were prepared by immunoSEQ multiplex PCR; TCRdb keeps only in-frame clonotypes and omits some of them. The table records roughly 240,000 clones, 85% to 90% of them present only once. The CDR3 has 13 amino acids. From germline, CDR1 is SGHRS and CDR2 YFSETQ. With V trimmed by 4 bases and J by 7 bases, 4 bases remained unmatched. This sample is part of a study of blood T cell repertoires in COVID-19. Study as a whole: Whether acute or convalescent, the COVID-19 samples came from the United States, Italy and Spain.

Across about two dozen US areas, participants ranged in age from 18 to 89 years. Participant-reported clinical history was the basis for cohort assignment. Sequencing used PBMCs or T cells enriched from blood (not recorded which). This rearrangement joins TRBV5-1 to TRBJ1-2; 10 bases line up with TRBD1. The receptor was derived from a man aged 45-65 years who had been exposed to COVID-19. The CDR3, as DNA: TGCGCCAGCAGCCCAAGACAGGGGGCTGGCTACACCTTC. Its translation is CASSPRQGAGYTF.